This TCR beta chain is drawn from a study of OX40 agonist ivuxolimab in advanced cancers. Trimming removed 1 base at V and 1 base at J, with 16 bases between. The CDR3 contains 16 residues. Germline CDR1 reads SQVTM; CDR2 reads ANQGSEA. Broader study findings: CD4+ T cells averaged fewer expanded clones than CD8+ T cells.

Turning to this clone: Antigen unknown.

Produced via immunoSEQ multiplex PCR; TCRdb's table is partial and in-frame only. The sample holds about 89,000 clones, nearly 90% seen once. The chain uses TRBV29-1 and TRBJ1-1; perhaps TRBD1 as D (6 bases). This receptor was obtained from an adult with an advanced solid tumor such as melanoma, head and neck, liver or kidney cancer. Source: CD4+ or CD8+ T cells sorted from blood, taken in a trial of the OX40 agonist ivuxolimab. The CDR3 DNA sequence: TGCAGCGTTGAAGTGAGGGGGGGTGAAACGAACACTGAAGCTTTCTTT. This gives the protein CSVEVRGGETNTEAFF.